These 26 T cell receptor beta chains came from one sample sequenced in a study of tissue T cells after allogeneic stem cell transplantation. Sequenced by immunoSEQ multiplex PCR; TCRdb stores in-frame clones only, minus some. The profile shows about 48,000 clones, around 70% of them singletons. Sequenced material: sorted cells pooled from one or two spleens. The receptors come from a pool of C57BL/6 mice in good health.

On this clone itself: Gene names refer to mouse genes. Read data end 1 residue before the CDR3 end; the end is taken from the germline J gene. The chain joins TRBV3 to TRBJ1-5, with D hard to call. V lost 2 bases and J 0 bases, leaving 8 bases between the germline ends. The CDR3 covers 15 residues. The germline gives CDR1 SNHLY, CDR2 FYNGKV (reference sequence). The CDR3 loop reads CASSLHPLNNQAPLF. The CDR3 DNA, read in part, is TGTGCCAGCAGCTTACACCCCCTTAACAACCAGGCTCCGCTT. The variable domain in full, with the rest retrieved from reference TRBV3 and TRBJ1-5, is GPKVLQIPSHQIIDMGQMVTLNCDPVSNHLYFYWYKQILGQQMEFLVNFYNGKVMEKSKLFKDQFSVERPDGSYFTLKIQPTALEDSAVYFCASSLHPLNNQAPLFGEGTRLSVL.

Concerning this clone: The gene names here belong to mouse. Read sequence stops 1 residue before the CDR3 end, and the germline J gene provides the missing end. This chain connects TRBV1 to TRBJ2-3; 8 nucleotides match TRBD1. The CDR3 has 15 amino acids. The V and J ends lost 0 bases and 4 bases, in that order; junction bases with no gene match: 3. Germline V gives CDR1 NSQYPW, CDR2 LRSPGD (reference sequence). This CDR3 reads CTCSADRGQSETLYF. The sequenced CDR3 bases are TGCACCTGCAGTGCAGACAGGGGGCAATCAGAAACGCTGTAT.

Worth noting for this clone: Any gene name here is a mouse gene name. CDR3 protein: CASSRDWGNTGQLYF. The CDR3 bases that were read are TGTGCCAGCAGTAGGGACTGGGGGAACACCGGGCAGCTCTAC. J is TRBJ2-2 and V is TRBV13-1; 11 bases align to TRBD2. The read terminates 1 residue before the CDR3 end, so the remaining end is supplied by the germline J gene. Germline V gene data show CDR1 as NSHNY and CDR2 as SYGAGN. V gave up 4 bases and J gave up 2 bases; unmatched junction bases: 1. The CDR3 consists of 15 residues.

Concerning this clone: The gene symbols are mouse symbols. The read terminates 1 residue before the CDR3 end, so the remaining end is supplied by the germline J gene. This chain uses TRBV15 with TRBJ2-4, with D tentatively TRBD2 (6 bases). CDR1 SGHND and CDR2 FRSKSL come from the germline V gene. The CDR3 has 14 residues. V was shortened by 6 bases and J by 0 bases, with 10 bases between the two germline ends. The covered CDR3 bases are TGTGCCAGCAGGCCTCTGGGGAGTCAAAACACCTTGTAC. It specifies CASRPLGSQNTLY. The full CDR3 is CASRPLGSQNTLYF. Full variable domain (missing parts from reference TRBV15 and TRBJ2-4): DAGVTQTPRHEVAEKGQTIILKCEPVSGHNDLFWYRQTKIQGLELLSYFRSKSLMEDGGAFKDRFKAEMLNSSFSTLKIQPTEPKDSAVYLCASRPLGSQNTLYFGAGTRLSVL.

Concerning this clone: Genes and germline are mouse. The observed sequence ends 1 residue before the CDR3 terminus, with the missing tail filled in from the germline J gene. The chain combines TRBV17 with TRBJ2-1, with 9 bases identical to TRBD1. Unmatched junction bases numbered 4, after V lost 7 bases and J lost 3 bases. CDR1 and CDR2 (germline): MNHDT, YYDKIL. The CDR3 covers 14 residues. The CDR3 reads CASTRDRAYAEQFF. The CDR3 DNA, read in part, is TGTGCTAGCACCCGGGACAGGGCCTATGCTGAGCAGTTC. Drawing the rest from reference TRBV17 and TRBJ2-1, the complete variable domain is DTTVKQNPRYKLARVGKPVNLICSQTMNHDTMYWYQKKPNQAPKLLLFYYDKILNREADTFEKFQSSRPNNSFCSLYIGSAGLEYSAMYLCASTRDRAYAEQFFGPGTRLTVL.

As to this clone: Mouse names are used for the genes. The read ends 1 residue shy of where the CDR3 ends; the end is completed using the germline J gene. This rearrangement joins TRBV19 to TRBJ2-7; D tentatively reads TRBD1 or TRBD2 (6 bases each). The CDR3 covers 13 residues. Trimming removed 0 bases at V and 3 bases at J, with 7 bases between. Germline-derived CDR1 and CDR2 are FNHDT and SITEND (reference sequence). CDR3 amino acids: CASSIGGRYEQYF. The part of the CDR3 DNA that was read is TGTGCCAGCAGTATAGGGGGGCGCTATGAACAGTAC.

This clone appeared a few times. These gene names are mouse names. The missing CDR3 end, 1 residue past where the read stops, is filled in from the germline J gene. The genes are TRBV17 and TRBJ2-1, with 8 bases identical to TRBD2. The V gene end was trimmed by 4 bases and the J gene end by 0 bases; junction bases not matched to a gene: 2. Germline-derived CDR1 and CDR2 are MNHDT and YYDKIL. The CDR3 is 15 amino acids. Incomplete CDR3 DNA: TGTGCTAGCAGTAAGACTGGGGCTAACTATGCTGAGCAGTTC. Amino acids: CASSKTGANYAEQF. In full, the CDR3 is CASSKTGANYAEQFF.

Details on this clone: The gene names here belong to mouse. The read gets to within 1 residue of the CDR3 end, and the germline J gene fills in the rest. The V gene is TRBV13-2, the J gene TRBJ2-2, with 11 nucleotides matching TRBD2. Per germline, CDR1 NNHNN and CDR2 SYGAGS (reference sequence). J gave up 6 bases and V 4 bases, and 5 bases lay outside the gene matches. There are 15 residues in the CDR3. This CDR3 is CASGHWGGAPGQLYF. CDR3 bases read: TGTGCCAGCGGTCACTGGGGGGGCGCCCCCGGGCAGCTCTAC.

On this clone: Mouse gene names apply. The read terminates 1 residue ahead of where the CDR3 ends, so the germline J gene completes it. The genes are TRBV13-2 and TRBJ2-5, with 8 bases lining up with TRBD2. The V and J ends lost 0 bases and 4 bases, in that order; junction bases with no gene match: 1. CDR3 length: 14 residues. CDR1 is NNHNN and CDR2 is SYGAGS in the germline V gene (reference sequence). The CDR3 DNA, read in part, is TGTGCCAGCGGTGATGCTGGGGGGAAAGACACCCAGTAC. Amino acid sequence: CASGDAGGKDTQY. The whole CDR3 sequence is CASGDAGGKDTQYF.

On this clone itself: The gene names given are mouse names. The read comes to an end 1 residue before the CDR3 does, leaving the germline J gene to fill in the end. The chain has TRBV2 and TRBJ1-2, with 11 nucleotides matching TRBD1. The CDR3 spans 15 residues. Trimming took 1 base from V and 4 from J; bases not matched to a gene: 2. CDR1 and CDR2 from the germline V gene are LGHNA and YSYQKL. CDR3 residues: CASSQVGTGGSDYTF. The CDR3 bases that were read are TGTGCCAGCAGCCAAGTGGGGACAGGGGGCTCCGACTACACC.

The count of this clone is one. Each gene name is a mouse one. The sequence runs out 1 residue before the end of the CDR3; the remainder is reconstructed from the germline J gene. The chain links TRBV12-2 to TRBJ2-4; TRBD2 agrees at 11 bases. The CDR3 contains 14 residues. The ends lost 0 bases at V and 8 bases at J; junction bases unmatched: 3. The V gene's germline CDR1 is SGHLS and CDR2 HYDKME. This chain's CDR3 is CASSLRLGGGTLYF. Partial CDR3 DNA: TGTGCCAGCTCTCTCCGACTGGGGGGGGGCACCTTGTAC.

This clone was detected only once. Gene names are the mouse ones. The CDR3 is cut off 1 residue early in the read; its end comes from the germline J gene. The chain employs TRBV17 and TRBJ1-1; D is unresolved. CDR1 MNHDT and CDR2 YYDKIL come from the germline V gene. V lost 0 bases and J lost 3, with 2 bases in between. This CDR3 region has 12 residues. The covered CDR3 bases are TGTGCTAGCAGTAGAGACCACACAGAAGTCTTC. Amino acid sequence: CASSRDHTEVF. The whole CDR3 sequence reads CASSRDHTEVFF.

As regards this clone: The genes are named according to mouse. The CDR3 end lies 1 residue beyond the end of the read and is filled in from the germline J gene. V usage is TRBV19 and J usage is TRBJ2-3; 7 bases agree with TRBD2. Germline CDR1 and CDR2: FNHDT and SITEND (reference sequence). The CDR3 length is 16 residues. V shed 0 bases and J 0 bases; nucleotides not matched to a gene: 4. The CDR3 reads CASSIELGSSAETLYF. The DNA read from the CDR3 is TGTGCCAGCAGTATAGAACTGGGGTCTAGTGCAGAAACGCTGTAT.

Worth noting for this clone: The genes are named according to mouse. The sequenced part of the CDR3 DNA is TGCTCCAGCAGTCAATCGTCTGGGGGGGTCTATGAACAGTAC. Translating gives CSSSQSSGGVYEQY. The complete CDR3 reads CSSSQSSGGVYEQYF. The V call is TRBV23, the J call TRBJ2-7; the table's D call of TRBD2 was not tested on the DNA. The CDR3 end lies 1 residue beyond the end of the read and is filled in from the germline J gene. Germline values: CDR1 KGHTA, CDR2 FQNQQP. The CDR3 covers 15 residues.

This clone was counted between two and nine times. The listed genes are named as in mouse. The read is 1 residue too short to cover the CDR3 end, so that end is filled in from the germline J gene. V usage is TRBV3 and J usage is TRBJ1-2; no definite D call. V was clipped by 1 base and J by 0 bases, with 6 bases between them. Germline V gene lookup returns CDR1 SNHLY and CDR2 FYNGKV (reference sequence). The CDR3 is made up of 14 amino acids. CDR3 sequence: CASSLVQTNSDYTF. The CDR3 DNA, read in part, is TGTGCCAGCAGCTTAGTACAGACAAACTCCGACTACACC.

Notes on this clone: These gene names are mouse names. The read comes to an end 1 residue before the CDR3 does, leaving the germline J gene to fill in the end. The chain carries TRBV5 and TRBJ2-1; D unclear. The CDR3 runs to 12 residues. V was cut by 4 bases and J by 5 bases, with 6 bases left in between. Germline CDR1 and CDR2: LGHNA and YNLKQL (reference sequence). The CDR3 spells CASSPGNAEQFF. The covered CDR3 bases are TGTGCCAGCAGCCCCGGGAATGCTGAGCAGTTC.

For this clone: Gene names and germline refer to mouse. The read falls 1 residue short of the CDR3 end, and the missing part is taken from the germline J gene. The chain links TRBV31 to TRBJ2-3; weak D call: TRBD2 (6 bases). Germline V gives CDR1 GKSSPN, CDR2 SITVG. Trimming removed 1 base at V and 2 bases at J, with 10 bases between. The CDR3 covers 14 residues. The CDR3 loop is CAWSPGGIAETLYF. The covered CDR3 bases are TGTGCCTGGAGTCCCGGGGGGATTGCAGAAACGCTGTAT.

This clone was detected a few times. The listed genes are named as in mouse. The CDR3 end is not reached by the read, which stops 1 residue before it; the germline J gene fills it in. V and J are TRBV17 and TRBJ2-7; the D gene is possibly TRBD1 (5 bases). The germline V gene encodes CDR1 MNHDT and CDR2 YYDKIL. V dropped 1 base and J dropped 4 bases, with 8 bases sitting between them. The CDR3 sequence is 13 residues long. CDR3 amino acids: CASSRAQGYEQYF. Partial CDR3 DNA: TGTGCTAGCAGTAGAGCTCAGGGATATGAACAGTAC.

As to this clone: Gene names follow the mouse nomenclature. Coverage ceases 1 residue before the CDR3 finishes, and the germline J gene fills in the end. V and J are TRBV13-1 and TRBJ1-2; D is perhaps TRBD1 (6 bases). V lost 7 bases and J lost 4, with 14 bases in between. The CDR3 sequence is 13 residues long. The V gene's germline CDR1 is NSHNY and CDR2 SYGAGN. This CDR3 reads CASGARDISDYTF. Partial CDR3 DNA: TGTGCCAGCGGTGCCCGGGACATCTCCGACTACACC.

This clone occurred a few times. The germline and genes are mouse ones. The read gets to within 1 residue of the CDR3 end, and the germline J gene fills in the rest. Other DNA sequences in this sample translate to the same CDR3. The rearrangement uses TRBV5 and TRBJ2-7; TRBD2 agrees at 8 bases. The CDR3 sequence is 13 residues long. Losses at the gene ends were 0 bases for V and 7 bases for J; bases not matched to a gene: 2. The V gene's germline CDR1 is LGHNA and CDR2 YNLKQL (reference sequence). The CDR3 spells CASSQDRGGEQYF. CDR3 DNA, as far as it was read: TGTGCCAGCAGCCAAGATCGGGGGGGCGAACAGTAC.

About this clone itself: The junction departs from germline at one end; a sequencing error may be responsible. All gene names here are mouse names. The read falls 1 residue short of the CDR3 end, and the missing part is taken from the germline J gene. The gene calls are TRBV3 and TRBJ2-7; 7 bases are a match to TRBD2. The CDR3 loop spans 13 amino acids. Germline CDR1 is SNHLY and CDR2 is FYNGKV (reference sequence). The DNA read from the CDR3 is TGTGCCAGCAACTTAATAACTGGGGTTGAACAGTAC. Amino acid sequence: CASNLITGVEQY. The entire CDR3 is CASNLITGVEQYF.

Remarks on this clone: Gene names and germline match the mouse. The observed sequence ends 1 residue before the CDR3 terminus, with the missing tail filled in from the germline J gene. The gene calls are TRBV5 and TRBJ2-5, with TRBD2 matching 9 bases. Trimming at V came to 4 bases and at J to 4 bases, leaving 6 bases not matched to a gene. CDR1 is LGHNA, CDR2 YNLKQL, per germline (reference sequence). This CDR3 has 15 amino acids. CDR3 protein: CASSPRAGGEDTQYF. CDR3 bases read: TGTGCCAGCAGCCCCCGGGCTGGGGGGGAAGACACCCAGTAC.

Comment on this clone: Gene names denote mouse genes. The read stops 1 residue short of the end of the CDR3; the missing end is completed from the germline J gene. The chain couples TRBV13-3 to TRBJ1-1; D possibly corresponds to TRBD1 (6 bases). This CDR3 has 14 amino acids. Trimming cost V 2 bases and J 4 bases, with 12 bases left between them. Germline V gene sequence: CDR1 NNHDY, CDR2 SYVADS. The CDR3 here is CASSELRGGTEVFF. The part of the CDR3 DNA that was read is TGTGCCAGCAGTGAACTCAGGGGAGGCACAGAAGTCTTC.

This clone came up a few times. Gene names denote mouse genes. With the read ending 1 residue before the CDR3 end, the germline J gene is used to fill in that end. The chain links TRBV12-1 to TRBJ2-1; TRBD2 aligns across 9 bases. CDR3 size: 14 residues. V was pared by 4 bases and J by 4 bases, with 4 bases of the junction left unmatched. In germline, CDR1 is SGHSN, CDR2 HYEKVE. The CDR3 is CASSRLGDYAEQFF. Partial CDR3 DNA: TGTGCCAGCTCCCGACTGGGGGATTATGCTGAGCAGTTC.

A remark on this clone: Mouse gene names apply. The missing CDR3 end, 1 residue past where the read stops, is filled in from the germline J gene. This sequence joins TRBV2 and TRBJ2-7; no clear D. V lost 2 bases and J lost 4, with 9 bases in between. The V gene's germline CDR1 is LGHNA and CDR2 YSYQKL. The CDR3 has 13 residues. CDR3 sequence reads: CASSQKGVYEQYF. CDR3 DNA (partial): TGTGCCAGCAGCCAAAAGGGAGTGTATGAACAGTAC.

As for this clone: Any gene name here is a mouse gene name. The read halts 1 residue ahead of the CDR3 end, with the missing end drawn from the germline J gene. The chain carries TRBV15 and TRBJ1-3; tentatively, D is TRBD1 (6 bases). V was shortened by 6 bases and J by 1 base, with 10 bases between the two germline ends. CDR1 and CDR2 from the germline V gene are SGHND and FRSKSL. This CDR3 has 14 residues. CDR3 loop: CASRRQVSGNTLYF. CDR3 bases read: TGTGCCAGCAGGCGACAGGTCTCTGGAAATACGCTCTAT.